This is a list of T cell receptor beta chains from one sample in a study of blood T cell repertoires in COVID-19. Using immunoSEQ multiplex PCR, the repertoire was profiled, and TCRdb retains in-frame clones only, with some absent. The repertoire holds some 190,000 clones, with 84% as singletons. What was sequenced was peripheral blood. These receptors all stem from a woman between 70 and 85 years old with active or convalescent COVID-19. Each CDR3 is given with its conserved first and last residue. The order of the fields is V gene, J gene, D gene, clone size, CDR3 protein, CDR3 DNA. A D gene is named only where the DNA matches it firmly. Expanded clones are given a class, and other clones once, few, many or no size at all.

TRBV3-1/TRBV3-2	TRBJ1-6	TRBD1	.	CASSPLTGGPSPLHF	TGTGCCAGCAGCCCCCTGACAGGGGGCCCTTCACCCCTCCACTTT
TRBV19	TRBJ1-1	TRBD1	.	CASSILPQGVGTEAFF	TGTGCCAGTAGTATACTTCCGCAGGGGGTCGGCACTGAAGCTTTCTTT
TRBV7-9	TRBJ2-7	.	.	CASSFPQGGQYF	TGTGCCAGCAGCTTCCCACAGGGCGGGCAGTACTTC
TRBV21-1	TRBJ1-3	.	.	CASSKGIGSSGNTIYF	TGTGCCAGCAGCAAAGGGATCGGGAGCTCTGGAAACACCATATATTTT
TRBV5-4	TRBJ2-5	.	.	CASSLSLAVQETQYF	TGTGCCAGCAGCTTGTCTCTCGCGGTCCAAGAGACCCAGTACTTC
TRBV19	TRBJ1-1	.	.	CASSSRGMNTEAFF	TGTGCCAGTAGTTCCAGGGGTATGAACACTGAAGCTTTCTTT
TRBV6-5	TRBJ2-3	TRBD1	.	CASSKQGTSTDTQYF	TGTGCCAGCAGCAAACAGGGGACCTCCACAGATACGCAGTATTTT
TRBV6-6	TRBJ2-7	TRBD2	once	CASLAGGSSYEQYF	TGTGCCAGCCTGGCGGGAGGGAGCTCCTACGAGCAGTACTTC
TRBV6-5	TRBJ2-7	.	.	CASTPRWETYEQYF	TGTGCCAGCACCCCACGTTGGGAGACCTACGAGCAGTACTTC
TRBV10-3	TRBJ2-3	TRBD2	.	CAISGRLAGVGDTQYF	TGTGCCATCAGTGGAAGACTAGCGGGAGTGGGAGATACGCAGTATTTT
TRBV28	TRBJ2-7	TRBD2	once	CASSSPGLLSHEQYF	TGTGCCAGCAGCTCCCCGGGACTACTATCTCACGAGCAGTACTTC
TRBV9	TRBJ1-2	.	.	CASSSSTGPNYGYTF	TGTGCCAGCAGCTCATCGACAGGTCCCAACTATGGCTACACCTTC
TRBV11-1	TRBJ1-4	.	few	CASSRGGSTNEKLFF	TGTGCCAGCAGCCGCGGAGGGTCAACTAATGAAAAACTGTTTTTT
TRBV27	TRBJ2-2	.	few	CASSSWGAGVGELFF	TGTGCCAGCAGTTCTTGGGGGGCGGGAGTCGGGGAGCTGTTTTTT
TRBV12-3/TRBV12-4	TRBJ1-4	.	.	CASSSGVGEKLFF	TGTGCCAGCAGCTCCGGGGTTGGAGAAAAACTGTTTTTT
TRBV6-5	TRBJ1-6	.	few	CASSRGKNSPLHF	TGTGCCAGCAGTCGGGGGAAGAATTCACCCCTCCACTTT
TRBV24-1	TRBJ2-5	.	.	CATSDIGSGTQETQYF	TGTGCCACCAGTGATATAGGGAGCGGTACCCAAGAGACCCAGTACTTC
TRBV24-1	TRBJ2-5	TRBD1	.	CATTPGQGPCQETQYF	TGTGCCACCACCCCGGGACAGGGGCCCTGTCAAGAGACCCAGTACTTC
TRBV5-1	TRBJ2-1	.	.	CASSLQDSSYNEQFF	TGCGCCAGCAGCCTCCAGGACAGTTCCTACAATGAGCAGTTCTTC
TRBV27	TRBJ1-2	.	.	CASSLRGGDGYTF	TGTGCCAGCAGTTTACGGGGGGGAGATGGCTACACCTTC
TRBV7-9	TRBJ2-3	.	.	CASSSTDTQYF	TGTGCCAGCAGCTCTACAGATACGCAGTATTTT
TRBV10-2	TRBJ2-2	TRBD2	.	CASKTSGSISTGELFF	TGCGCCAGCAAAACTAGCGGGAGTATTAGCACCGGGGAGCTGTTTTTT
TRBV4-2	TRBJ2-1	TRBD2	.	CASSQETSGRYNEQFF	TGTGCCAGCAGCCAAGAGACTAGCGGGAGGTACAATGAGCAGTTCTTC
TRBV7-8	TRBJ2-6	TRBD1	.	CASSSGQAVTSGANVLTF	TGTGCCAGCAGCTCTGGACAGGCGGTTACGTCTGGGGCCAACGTCCTGACTTTC
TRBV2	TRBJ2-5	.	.	CASSEGYLRAEETQYF	TGTGCCAGCAGTGAAGGCTATTTGAGGGCCGAAGAGACCCAGTACTTC
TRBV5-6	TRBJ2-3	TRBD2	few	CASSLLAGVRDTQYF	TGTGCCAGCAGCTTGCTAGCGGGAGTTCGAGATACGCAGTATTTT
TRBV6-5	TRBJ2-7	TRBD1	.	CASSYGTGAYEQYF	TGTGCCAGCAGTTACGGGACAGGGGCCTACGAGCAGTACTTC
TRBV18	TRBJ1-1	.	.	CASSPTGDPSTEAFF	TGTGCCAGCTCACCAACGGGGGACCCGAGCACTGAAGCTTTCTTT
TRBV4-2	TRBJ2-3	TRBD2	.	CASSPLSGGAPEDTQYF	TGTGCCAGCAGCCCCCTAAGCGGGGGGGCCCCGGAAGATACGCAGTATTTT
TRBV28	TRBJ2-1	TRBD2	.	CASSSGTSGSANEQFF	TGTGCCAGCAGTTCCGGGACTAGCGGGAGTGCAAATGAGCAGTTCTTC
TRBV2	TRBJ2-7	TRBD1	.	CALSRGQGGEQYF	TGTGCCCTAAGTAGGGGACAGGGGGGTGAGCAGTACTTC
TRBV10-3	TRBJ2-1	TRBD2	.	CAISAQAGAYNEQFF	TGTGCCATCAGTGCCCAGGCGGGAGCTTACAATGAGCAGTTCTTC